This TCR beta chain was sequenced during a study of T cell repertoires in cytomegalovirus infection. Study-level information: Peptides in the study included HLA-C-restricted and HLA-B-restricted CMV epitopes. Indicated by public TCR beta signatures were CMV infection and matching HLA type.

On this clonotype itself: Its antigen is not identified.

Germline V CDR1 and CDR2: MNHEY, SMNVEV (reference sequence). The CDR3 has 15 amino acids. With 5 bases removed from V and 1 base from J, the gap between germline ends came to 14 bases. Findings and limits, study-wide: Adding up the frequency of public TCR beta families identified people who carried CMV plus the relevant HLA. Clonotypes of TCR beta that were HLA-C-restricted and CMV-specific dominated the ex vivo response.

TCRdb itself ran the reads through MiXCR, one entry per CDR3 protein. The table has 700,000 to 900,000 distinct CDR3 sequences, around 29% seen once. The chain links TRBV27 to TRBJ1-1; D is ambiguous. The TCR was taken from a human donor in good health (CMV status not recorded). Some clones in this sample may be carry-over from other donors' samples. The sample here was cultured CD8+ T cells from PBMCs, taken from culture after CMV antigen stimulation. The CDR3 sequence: CASSTIGEGNTEAFF. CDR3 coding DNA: TGTGCCAGCAGTACCATAGGAGAGGGGAACACTGAAGCTTTCTTT.